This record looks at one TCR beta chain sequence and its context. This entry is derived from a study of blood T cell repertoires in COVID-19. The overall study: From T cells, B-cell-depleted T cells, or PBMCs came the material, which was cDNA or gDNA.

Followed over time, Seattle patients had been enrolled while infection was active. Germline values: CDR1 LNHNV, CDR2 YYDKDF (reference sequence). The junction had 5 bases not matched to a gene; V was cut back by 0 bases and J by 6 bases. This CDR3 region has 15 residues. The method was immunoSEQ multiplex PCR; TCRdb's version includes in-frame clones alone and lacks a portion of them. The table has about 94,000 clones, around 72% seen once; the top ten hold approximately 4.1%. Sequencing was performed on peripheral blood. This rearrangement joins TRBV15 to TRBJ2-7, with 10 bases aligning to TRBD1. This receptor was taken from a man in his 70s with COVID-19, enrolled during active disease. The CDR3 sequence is CATSREPGQGSEQYF. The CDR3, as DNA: TGTGCCACCAGCAGAGAGCCGGGACAGGGGTCCGAGCAGTACTTC.